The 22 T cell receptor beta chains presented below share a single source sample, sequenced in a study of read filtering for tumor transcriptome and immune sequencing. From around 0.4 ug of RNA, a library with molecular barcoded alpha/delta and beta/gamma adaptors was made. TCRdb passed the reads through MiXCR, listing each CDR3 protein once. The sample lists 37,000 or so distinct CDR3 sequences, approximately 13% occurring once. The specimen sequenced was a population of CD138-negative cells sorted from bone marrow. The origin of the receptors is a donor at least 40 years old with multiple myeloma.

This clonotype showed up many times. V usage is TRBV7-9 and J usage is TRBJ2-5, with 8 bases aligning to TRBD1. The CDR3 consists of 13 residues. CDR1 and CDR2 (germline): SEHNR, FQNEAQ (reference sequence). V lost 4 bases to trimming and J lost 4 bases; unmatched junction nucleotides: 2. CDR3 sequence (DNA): TGTGCCAGCAGCTCCAGGGGGCCAGAGACCCAGTACTTC. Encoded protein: CASSSRGPETQYF.

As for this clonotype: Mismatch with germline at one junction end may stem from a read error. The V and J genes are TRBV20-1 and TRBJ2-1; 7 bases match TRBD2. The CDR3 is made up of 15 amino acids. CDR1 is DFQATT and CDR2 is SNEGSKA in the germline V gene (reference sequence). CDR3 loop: CRARVRLALGNGQFF. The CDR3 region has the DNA TGCAGAGCTAGGGTTAGACTAGCCTTGGGCAATGGGCAGTTCTTC.

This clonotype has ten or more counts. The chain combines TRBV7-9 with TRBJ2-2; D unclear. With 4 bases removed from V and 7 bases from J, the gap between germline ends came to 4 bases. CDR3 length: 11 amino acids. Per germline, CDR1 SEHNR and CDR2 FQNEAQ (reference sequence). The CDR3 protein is CASSSGGELFF. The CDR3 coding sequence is TGTGCCAGCAGCTCCGGCGGGGAGCTGTTTTTT.

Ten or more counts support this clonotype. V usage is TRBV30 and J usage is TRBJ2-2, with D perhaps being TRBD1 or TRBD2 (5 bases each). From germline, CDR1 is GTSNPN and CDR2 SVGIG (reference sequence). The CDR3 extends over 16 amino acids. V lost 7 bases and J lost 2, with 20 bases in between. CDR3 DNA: TGTGCCTTGCGCCGGCTCCGGGACCTTAACACCGGGGAGCTGTTTTTT. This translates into CALRRLRDLNTGELFF.

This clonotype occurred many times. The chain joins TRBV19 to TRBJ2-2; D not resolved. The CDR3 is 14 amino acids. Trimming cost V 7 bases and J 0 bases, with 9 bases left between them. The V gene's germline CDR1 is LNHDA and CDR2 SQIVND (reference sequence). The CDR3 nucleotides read TGTGCCAGTACGGGTAGGGCGAACACCGGGGAGCTGTTTTTT. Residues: CASTGRANTGELFF.

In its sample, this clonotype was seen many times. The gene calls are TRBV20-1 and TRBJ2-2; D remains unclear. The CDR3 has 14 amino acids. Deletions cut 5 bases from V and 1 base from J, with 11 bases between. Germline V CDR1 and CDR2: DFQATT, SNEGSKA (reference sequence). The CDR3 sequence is CSASPVGNTGELFF. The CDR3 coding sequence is TGCAGTGCTTCCCCCGTTGGGAACACCGGGGAGCTGTTTTTT.

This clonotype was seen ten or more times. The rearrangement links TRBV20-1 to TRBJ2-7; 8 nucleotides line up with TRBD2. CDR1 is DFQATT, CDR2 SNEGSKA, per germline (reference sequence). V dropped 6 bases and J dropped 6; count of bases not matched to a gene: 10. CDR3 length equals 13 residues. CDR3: CSAELADTREQYF. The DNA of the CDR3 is TGCAGTGCGGAACTAGCGGACACTCGCGAGCAGTACTTC.

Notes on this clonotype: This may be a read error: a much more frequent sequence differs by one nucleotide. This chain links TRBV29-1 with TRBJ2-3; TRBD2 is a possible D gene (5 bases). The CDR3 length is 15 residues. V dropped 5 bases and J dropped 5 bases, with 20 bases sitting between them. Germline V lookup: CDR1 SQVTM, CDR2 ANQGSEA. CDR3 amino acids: CSVSLVLPFIDTQYF. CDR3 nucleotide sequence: TGCAGCGTTTCACTAGTCCTGCCCTTCATAGATACGCAGTATTTT.

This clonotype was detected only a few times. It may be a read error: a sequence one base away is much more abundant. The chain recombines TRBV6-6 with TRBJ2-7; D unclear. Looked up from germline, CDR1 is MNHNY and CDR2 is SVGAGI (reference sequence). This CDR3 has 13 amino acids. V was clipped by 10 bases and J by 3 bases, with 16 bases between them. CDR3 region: CAIQPDARYEQYF. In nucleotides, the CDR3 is TGTGCCATCCAACCCGACGCCCGCTACGAGCAGTACTTC.

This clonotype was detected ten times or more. CDR3 bases: TGTGCCAGCCACAGGGCCGGGATGAATCAGCCCCAGCATTTT. Translating gives CASHRAGMNQPQHF. The V and J genes are TRBV6-1 and TRBJ1-5, with D perhaps TRBD1 (6 bases). The CDR3 has 14 amino acids. Germline V gives CDR1 MNHNS, CDR2 SASEGT. Trimming left V 8 bases short and J 4 bases short, with 15 bases between.

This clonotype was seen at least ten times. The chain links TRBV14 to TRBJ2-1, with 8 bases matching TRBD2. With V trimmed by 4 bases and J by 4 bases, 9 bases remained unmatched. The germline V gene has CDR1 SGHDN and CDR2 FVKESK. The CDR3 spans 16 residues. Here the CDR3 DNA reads TGTGCCAGCAGCCCCCAGCGGGAGTCGGGGTACAATGAGCAGTTCTTC. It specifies CASSPQRESGYNEQFF.

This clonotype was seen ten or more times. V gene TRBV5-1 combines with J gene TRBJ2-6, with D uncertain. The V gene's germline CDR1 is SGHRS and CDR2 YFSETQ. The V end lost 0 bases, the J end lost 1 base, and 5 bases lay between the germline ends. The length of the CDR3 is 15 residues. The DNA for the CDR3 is TGCGCCAGCAGCTTGGGAGTTTCTGGGGCCAACGTCCTGACTTTC. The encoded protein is CASSLGVSGANVLTF.

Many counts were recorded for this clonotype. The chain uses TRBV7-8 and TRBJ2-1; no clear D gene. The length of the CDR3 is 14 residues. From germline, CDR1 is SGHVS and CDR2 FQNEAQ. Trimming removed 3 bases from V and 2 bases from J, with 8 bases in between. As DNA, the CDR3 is TGTGCCAGCAGCTTCCAGATAACCTACAATGAGCAGTTCTTC. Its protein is CASSFQITYNEQFF.

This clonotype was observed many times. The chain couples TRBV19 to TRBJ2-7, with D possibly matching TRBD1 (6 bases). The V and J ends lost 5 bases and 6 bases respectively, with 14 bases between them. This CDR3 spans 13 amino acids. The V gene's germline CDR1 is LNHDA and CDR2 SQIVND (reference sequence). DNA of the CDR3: TGTGCCAGTAGTCCGTCTCAGGGGATCGAGCAGTACTTC. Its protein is CASSPSQGIEQYF.

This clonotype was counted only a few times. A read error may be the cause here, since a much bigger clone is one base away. The CDR3 region has the DNA TGCGCCAGCTGCCCCGGGACTAGCGGGACCACAGATACGCAGTATTTT. Translating it yields CASCPGTSGTTDTQYF. The rearrangement links TRBV5-1 to TRBJ2-3; 13 bases fit TRBD2. CDR3 length: 16 residues. V shed 7 bases and J 2 bases; nucleotides not matched to a gene: 7. CDR1 SGHRS and CDR2 YFSETQ come from the germline V gene.

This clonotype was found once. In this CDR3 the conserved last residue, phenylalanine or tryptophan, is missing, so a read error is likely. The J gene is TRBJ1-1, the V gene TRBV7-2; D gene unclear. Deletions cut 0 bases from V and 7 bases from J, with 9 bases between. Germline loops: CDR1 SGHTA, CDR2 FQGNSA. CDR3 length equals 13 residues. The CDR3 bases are TGTGCCAGCAGCTTAGCGAGAAACGGTGAAGCTTTCCTT. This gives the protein CASSLARNGEAFL.

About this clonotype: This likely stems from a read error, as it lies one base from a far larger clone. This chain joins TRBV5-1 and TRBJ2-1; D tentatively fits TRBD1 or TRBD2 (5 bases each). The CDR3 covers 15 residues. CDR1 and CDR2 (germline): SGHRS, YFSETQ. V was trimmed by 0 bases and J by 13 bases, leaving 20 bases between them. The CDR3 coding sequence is TGCGCCAGCAGCTTGGGGGGGACCAGGCAAGAGACCCAGTTCTTC. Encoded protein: CASSLGGTRQETQFF.

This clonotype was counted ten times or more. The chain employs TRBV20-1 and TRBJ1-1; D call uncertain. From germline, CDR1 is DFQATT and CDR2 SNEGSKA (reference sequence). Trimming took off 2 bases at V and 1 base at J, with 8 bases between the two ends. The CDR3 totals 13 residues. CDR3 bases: TGCAGTGCTAGAACAACTGAGAACACTGAAGCTTTCTTT. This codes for CSARTTENTEAFF.

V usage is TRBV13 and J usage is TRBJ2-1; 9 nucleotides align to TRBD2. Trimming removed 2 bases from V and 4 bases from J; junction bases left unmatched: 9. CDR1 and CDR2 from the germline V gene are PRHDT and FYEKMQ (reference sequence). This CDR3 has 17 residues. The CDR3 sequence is CASSLSGGLAGYNEQFF. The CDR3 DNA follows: TGTGCCAGCAGCTTAAGTGGCGGGCTAGCGGGATACAATGAGCAGTTCTTC.

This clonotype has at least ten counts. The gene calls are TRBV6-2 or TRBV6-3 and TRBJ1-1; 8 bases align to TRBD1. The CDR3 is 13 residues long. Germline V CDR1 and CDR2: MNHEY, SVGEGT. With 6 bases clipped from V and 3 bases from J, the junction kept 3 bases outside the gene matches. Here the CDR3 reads CASRDRADTEAFF. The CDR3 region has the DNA TGTGCCAGCAGGGACAGGGCGGACACTGAAGCTTTCTTT.

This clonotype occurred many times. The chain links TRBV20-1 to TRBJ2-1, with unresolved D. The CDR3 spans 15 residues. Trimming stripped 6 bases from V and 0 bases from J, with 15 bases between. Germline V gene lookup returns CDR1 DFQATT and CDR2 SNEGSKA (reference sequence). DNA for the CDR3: TGCAGTGCCCCCCGACCTCCGAGCTCCTACAATGAGCAGTTCTTC. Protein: CSAPRPPSSYNEQFF.

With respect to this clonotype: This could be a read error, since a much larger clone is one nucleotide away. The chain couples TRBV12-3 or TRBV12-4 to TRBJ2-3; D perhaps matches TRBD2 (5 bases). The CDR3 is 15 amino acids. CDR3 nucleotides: TGTGCCAGCGGTTTTGGAGGTGAGGGCACAGATACGCAGTATTTT. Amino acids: CASGFGGEGTDTQYF.